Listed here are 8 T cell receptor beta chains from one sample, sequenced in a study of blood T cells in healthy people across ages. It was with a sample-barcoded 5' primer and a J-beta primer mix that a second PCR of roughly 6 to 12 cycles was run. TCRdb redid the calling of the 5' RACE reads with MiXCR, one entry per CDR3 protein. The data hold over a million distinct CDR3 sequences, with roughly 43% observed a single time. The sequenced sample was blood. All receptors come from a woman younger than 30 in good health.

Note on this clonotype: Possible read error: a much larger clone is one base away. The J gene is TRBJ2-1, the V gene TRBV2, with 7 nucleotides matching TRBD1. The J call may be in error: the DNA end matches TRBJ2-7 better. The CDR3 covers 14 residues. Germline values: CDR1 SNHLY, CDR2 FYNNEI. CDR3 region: CASSVGRGYNEQYF. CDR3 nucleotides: TGTGCCAGCAGTGTTGGCAGGGGGTACAATGAGCAGTACTTC.

CDR3 region: CASSSLAGPDTQYF. CDR3 sequence (DNA): TGTGCCAGCAGCTCCCTAGCGGGGCCAGATACGCAGTATTTT. The gene calls are TRBV7-9 and TRBJ2-3; 9 nucleotides align to TRBD2. The CDR3 runs 14 residues. V was pared by 4 bases and J by 4 bases, with 3 bases of the junction left unmatched. CDR1 SEHNR and CDR2 FQNEAQ come from the germline V gene (reference sequence).

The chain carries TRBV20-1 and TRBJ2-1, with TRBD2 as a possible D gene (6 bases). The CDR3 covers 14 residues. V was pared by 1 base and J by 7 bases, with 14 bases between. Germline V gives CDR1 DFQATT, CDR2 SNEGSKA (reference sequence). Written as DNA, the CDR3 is TGCAGTGCTAGAGCGCCTAGCCGGGGGAATGAGCAGTTCTTC. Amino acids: CSARAPSRGNEQFF.

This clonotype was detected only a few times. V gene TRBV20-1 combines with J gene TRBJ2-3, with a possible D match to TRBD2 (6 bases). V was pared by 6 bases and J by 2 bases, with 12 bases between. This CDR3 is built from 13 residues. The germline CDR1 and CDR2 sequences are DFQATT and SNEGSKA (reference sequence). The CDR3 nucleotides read TGCAGTGCCCGACTACTAGCCACAGATACGCAGTATTTT. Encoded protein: CSARLLATDTQYF.

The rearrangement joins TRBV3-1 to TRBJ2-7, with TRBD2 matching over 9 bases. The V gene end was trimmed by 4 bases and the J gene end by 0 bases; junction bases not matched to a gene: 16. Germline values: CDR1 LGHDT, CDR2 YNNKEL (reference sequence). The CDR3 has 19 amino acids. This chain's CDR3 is CASSPRAVTSGSYSYEQYF. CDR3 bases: TGTGCCAGCAGCCCTCGGGCTGTGACTAGCGGTTCTTACTCCTACGAGCAGTACTTC.

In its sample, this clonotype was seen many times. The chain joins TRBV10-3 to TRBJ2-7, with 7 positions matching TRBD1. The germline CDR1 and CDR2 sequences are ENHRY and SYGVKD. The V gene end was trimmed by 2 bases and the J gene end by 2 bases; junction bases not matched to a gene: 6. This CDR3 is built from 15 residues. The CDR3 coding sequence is TGTGCCATCAGTGAGCAAGGGGGCGTTACCTACGAGCAGTACTTC. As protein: CAISEQGGVTYEQYF.

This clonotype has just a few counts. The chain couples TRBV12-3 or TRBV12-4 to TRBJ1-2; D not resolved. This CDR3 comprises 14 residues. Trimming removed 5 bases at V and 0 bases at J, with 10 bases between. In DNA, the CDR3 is TGTGCCAGCAGTACAAGGCTACCTAACTATGGCTACACCTTC. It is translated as CASSTRLPNYGYTF.

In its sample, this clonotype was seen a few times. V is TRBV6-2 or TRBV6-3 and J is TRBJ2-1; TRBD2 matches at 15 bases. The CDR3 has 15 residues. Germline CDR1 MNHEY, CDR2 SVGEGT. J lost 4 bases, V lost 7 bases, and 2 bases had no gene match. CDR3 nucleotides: TGTGCCAGCAAAGGACTAGCGGGAGGGTACAATGAGCAGTTCTTC. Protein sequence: CASKGLAGGYNEQFF.